This is a list of T cell receptor beta chains from one sample in a study of control samples from healthy donors and cancer patients. Assay: immunoSEQ multiplex PCR; the TCRdb copy retains only in-frame clones and omits some. The sample lists approximately 86,000 clones, about 89% occurring once. Sequenced input: blood. These receptors were obtained from a man younger than 40 in good health. Each CDR3 is given with its conserved first and last residue. D genes are given only for firm matches. Size values are once, few and many counts, or a class for expanded clones, and some rows have none.

cdr3_aa	cdr3_nt	v_call	j_call	d_call	clone_size
CASSFVGERDEQYF	TGTGCCAGCAGCTTCGTCGGGGAACGGGACGAGCAGTACTTC	TRBV7-2	TRBJ2-7	NA	NA
CASSQAGQKYQYF	TGTGCCAGCAGCCAAGCGGGACAGAAATATCAGTACTTC	TRBV7-3	TRBJ2-7	NA	NA
CASSLGDRERGNTEAFF	TGCGCCAGCAGCTTGGGGGACAGGGAGCGTGGGAACACTGAAGCTTTCTTT	TRBV5-1	TRBJ1-1	TRBD1	NA
CASSEVRTDYEQYF	TGTGCCAGCAGTGAGGTACGGACAGACTACGAGCAGTACTTC	TRBV6-1	TRBJ2-7	NA	NA
CASSSWGGAQETQYF	TGTGCCAGCAGCTCGTGGGGCGGGGCCCAAGAGACCCAGTACTTC	TRBV5-6	TRBJ2-5	NA	NA
CASSIRGHYGYTF	TGTGCCAGTAGTATAAGGGGCCACTATGGCTACACCTTC	TRBV19	TRBJ1-2	NA	NA
CASSLAGTGDSPLHF	TGTGCCAGCAGTTTGGCCGGGACAGGGGATTCACCCCTCCACTTT	TRBV2	TRBJ1-6	TRBD1	NA
CAIGGGRTDTQYF	TGTGCCATCGGCGGGGGCCGCACAGATACGCAGTATTTT	TRBV12-3/TRBV12-4	TRBJ2-3	NA	NA
CASSQADQGPGELFF	TGCGCCAGCAGCCAGGCCGATCAGGGGCCCGGGGAGCTGTTTTTT	TRBV4-1	TRBJ2-2	NA	NA
CATSGKGQRGYTF	TGTGCCACCAGTGGAAAGGGGCAGAGAGGCTACACCTTC	TRBV24-1	TRBJ1-2	NA	NA
CAISESKGTNTEAFF	TGTGCCATCAGTGAGTCTAAGGGGACGAACACTGAAGCTTTCTTT	TRBV10-3	TRBJ1-1	NA	NA
CASSQVLMGDNEQFF	TGCGCCAGCAGCCAAGTGCTGATGGGGGACAATGAGCAGTTCTTC	TRBV4-1	TRBJ2-1	NA	once
CASSWAVYNEQFF	TGTGCCAGCAGTTGGGCAGTATACAATGAGCAGTTCTTC	TRBV2	TRBJ2-1	NA	NA
CASSAGPNTGTQYF	TGCGCCAGCAGCGCGGGACCAAACACGGGTACGCAGTATTTT	TRBV5-1	TRBJ2-3	NA	NA
CASSYVRETKNIQYF	TGTGCCAGCAGTTACGTTAGGGAAACCAAAAACATTCAGTACTTC	TRBV6-6	TRBJ2-4	NA	NA
CAWSRRGRETQYF	TGTGCCTGGAGTAGGAGGGGGCGGGAGACCCAGTACTTC	TRBV30	TRBJ2-5	NA	NA
CASSLGTGDGETQYF	TGTGCCAGCAGCTTGGGAACTGGGGATGGGGAGACCCAGTACTTC	TRBV5-8	TRBJ2-5	NA	NA
CASNQDIRGKLFF	TGTGCCAGCAATCAGGACATTCGGGGGAAACTGTTTTTT	TRBV6-5	TRBJ1-4	NA	NA
CASSLETGGLDEQFF	TGTGCCAGCAGCTTGGAAACAGGGGGCTTGGATGAGCAGTTCTTC	TRBV5-6	TRBJ2-1	TRBD1	NA
CASSLAVSGGNGEQFF	TGTGCCAGCAGCTTGGCTGTTTCGGGGGGGAATGGAGAGCAGTTCTTC	TRBV5-5	TRBJ2-1	TRBD2	NA
CSVEGQVNTEAFF	TGCAGCGTTGAGGGTCAGGTGAACACTGAAGCTTTCTTT	TRBV29-1	TRBJ1-1	NA	NA
CSASTGDGYTF	TGCAGTGCTAGTACAGGGGATGGCTACACCTTC	TRBV20-1	TRBJ1-2	TRBD1	NA
CASSLQGSYTEAFF	TGTGCCAGCAGCTTACAGGGTAGTTACACTGAAGCTTTCTTT	TRBV7-9	TRBJ1-1	NA	NA
CASSQGGGSTDTQYF	TGCGCCAGCAGCCAAGGGGGGGGAAGCACAGATACGCAGTATTTT	TRBV4-1	TRBJ2-3	TRBD2	NA
CASSARQGFQNTEAFF	TGTGCCAGCAGCGCCCGACAGGGTTTTCAGAACACTGAAGCTTTCTTT	TRBV9	TRBJ1-1	TRBD1	once
CASSYSVSSNTEAFF	TGTGCCAGCAGTTACTCTGTCTCTTCCAACACTGAAGCTTTCTTT	TRBV6-5	TRBJ1-1	NA	once
CASSLAGGFTDTQYF	TGCGCCAGCAGTCTAGCGGGGGGGTTCACAGATACGCAGTATTTT	TRBV10-2	TRBJ2-3	TRBD2	NA
CASTTWGDGLFF	TGTGCCAGCACGACTTGGGGGGACGGGCTGTTTTTT	TRBV27	TRBJ2-2	NA	NA
CASSLGQGAGTQYF	TGTGCCAGCAGTCTCGGACAGGGGGCGGGGACCCAGTACTTC	TRBV6-5	TRBJ2-5	TRBD1	NA
CASSSQGYNEQFF	TGTGCCAGCAGCTCACAGGGTTACAATGAGCAGTTCTTC	TRBV7-9	TRBJ2-1	NA	NA
CAGRLAGTGELFF	TGTGCCGGCCGACTAGCGGGGACCGGGGAGCTGTTTTTT	TRBV5-4	TRBJ2-2	TRBD2	NA
CASSLAPQGLGGTEAFF	TGTGCCAGCAGCTTGGCCCCACAGGGGCTCGGCGGCACTGAAGCTTTCTTT	TRBV7-9	TRBJ1-1	TRBD1	NA
CASSLWESYGYTF	TGTGCCAGCAGCCTCTGGGAGTCCTATGGCTACACCTTC	TRBV7-9	TRBJ1-2	NA	NA
CASTLRGEPTQRGQYF	TGTGCCAGCACCTTGCGCGGGGAACCTACCCAAAGGGGCCAGTACTTC	TRBV5-8	TRBJ2-5	NA	NA
CASIRQDGELFF	TGTGCCAGCATCCGACAGGACGGGGAGCTGTTTTTT	TRBV7-8	TRBJ2-2	NA	NA
CASSLGGGYGYTF	TGTGCCAGCAGCTTAGGCGGGGGCTATGGCTACACCTTC	TRBV7-9	TRBJ1-2	NA	NA
CAWTQGWTEAFF	TGTGCCTGGACACAGGGATGGACTGAAGCTTTCTTT	TRBV30	TRBJ1-1	NA	once
CASDETKSRGLSDTIYF	TGTGCCAGCGATGAAACGAAATCCAGGGGGCTGTCGGACACCATATATTTT	TRBV19	TRBJ1-3	TRBD1	NA
CASSVKQQGSPLHF	TGTGCCAGCAGCGTGAAACAACAGGGTTCACCCCTCCACTTT	TRBV9	TRBJ1-6	NA	few
CASRMGQAFQETQYF	TGTGCCAGTAGGATGGGACAGGCATTCCAAGAGACCCAGTACTTC	TRBV19	TRBJ2-5	TRBD1	few
CASSFLASGHNEQFF	TGCGCCAGCAGCTTTTTAGCTAGCGGGCACAATGAGCAGTTCTTC	TRBV5-1	TRBJ2-1	TRBD2	NA
CATSDPGQGGDYGYTF	TGTGCCACCAGTGATCCGGGACAGGGGGGCGACTATGGCTACACCTTC	TRBV24-1	TRBJ1-2	TRBD1	NA
CASSRRESDSPLHF	TGTGCCAGTAGTCGCAGGGAAAGCGATTCACCCCTCCACTTT	TRBV19	TRBJ1-6	NA	NA
CASSQAGTPNTEAFF	TGCGCCAGCAGCCAGGCCGGGACACCGAACACTGAAGCTTTCTTT	TRBV4-1	TRBJ1-1	NA	NA
CAEGGQGATDTQYF	TGTGCCGAAGGGGGGCAGGGGGCAACAGATACGCAGTATTTT	TRBV2	TRBJ2-3	TRBD1	NA
CASSPGGQSYEQYF	TGTGCCAGCTCACCGGGGGGACAGAGTTACGAGCAGTACTTC	TRBV18	TRBJ2-7	NA	NA
CASSLGGGTQETQYF	TGTGCCAGCAGCTTGGGAGGCGGGACCCAAGAGACCCAGTACTTC	TRBV5-5	TRBJ2-5	NA	NA
CASSPLRTDYSNQPQHF	TGTGCCAGCAGTCCCCTTAGGACAGATTATAGCAATCAGCCCCAGCATTTT	TRBV6-2/TRBV6-3	TRBJ1-5	NA	NA
CASSPLDRGNGNTIYF	TGTGCCAGCAGCCCCCTTGACAGGGGGAACGGAAACACCATATATTTT	TRBV7-2	TRBJ1-3	TRBD1	NA
CASTNTESVFSGGQETQYF	TGTGCCAGCACCAACACGGAATCCGTCTTTAGCGGGGGCCAAGAGACCCAGTACTTC	TRBV7-8	TRBJ2-5	TRBD2	NA
CASSARDRSGYTF	TGTGCCAGCAGCGCGCGAGACAGGTCTGGCTACACCTTC	TRBV7-9	TRBJ1-2	NA	few
CASSPTREQETQYF	TGTGCCAGCAGCCCTACCCGGGAGCAAGAGACCCAGTACTTC	TRBV7-9	TRBJ2-5	NA	NA
CATPGTGQYNSPLHF	TGCGCCACCCCTGGGACGGGACAGTATAATTCACCCCTCCACTTT	TRBV23-1	TRBJ1-6	TRBD1	NA